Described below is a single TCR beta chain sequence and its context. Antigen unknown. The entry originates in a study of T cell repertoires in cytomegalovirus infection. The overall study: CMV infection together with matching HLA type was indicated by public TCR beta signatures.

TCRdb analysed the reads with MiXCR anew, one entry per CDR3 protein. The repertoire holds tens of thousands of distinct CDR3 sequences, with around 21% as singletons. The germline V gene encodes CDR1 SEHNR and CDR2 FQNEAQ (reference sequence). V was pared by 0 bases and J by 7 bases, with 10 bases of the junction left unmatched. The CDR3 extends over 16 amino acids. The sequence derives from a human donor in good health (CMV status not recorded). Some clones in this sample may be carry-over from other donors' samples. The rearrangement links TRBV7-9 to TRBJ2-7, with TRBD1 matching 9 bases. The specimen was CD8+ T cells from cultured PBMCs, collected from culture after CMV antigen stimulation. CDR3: CASSLAVGQGLREQYF. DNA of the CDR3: TGTGCCAGCAGCTTAGCTGTGGGACAGGGACTTAGAGAGCAGTACTTC.